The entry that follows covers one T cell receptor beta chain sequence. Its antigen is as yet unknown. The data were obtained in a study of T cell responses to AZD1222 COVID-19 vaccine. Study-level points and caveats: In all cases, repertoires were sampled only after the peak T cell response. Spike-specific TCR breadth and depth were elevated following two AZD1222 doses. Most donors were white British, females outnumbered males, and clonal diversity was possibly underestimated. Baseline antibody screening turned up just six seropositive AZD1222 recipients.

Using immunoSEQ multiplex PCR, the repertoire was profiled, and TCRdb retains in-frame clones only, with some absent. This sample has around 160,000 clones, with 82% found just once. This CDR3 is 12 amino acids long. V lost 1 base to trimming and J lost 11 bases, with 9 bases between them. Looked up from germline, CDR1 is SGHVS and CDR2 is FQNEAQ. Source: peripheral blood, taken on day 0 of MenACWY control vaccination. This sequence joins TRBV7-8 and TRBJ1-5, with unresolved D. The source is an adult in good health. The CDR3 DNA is TGTGCCAGCAGCTTAGAGAGAGGAGCCCAGCATTTT. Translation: CASSLERGAQHF.